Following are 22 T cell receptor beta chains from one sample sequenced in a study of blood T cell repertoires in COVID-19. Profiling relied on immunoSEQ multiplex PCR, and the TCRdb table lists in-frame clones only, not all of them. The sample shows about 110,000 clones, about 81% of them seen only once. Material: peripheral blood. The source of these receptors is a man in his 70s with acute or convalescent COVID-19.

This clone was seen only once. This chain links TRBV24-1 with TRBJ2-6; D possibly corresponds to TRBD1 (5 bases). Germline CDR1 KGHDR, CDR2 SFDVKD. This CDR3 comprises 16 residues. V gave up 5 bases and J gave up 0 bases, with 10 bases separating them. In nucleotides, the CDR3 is TGTGCCACCAGTGTCAGGGAAAACTCTGGGGCCAACGTCCTGACTTTC. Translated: CATSVRENSGANVLTF.

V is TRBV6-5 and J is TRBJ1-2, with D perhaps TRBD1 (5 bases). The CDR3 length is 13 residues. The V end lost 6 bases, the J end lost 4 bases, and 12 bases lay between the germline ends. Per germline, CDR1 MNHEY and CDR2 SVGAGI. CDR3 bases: TGTGCCAGCAGCAGGGACTCCCGCTATGGCTACACCTTC. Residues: CASSRDSRYGYTF.

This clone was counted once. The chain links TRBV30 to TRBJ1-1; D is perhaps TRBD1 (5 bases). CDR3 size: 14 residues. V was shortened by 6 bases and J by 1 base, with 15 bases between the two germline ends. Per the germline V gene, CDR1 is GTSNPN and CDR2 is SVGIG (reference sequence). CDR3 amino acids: CACVSGGWNTEAFF. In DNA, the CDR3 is TGTGCCTGCGTTTCGGGGGGGTGGAACACTGAAGCTTTCTTT.

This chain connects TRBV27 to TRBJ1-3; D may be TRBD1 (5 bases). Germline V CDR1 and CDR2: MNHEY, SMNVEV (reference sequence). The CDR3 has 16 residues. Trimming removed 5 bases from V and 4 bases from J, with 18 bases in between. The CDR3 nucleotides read TGTGCCAGCAGTCGGACATTGCGGGGTGCGGGAAACACCATATATTTT. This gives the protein CASSRTLRGAGNTIYF.

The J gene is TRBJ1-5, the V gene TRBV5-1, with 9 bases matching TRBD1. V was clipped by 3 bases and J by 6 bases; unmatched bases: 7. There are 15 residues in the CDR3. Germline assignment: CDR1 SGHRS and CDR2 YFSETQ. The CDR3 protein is CASSSTGGSGQPQHF. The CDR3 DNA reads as TGCGCCAGCAGCTCTACAGGGGGCTCCGGTCAGCCCCAGCATTTT.

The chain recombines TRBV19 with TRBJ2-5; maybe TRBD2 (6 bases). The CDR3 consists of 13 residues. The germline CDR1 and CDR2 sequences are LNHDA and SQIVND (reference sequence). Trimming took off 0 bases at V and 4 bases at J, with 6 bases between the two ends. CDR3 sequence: CASSIEGGETQYF. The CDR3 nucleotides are TGTGCCAGTAGTATAGAGGGGGGAGAGACCCAGTACTTC.

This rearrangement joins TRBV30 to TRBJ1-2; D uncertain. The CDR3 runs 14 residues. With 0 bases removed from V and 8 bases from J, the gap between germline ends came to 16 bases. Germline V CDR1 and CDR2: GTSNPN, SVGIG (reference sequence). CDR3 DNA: TGTGCCTGGAGTGTACGTGTCACCGAGTCGGGCTACACCTTC. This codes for CAWSVRVTESGYTF.

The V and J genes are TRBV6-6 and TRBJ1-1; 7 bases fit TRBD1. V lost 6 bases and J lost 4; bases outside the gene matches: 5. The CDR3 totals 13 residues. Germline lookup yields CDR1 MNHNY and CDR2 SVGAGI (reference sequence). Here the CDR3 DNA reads TGTGCCAGCAGCACCGGGACAGTCACTGAAGCTTTCTTT. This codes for CASSTGTVTEAFF.

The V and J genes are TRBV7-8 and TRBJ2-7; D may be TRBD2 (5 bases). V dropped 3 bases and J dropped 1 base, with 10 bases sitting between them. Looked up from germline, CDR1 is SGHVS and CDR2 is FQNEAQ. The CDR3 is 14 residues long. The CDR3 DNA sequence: TGTGCCAGCAGCTTCCGTGGACTTTCCTACGAGCAGTACTTC. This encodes CASSFRGLSYEQYF.

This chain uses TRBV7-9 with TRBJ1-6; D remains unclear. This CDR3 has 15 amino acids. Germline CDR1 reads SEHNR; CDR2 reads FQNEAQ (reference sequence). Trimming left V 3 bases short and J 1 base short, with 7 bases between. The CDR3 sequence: CASSLRGSYNSPLHF. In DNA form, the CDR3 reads TGTGCCAGCAGCTTGAGAGGGTCCTATAATTCACCCCTCCACTTT.

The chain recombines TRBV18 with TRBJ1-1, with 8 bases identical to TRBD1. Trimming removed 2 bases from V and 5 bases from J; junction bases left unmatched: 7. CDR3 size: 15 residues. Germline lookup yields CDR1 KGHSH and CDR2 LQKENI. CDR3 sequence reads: CASSPDTGGRTEAFF. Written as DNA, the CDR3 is TGTGCCAGCTCACCAGATACAGGGGGACGGACTGAAGCTTTCTTT.

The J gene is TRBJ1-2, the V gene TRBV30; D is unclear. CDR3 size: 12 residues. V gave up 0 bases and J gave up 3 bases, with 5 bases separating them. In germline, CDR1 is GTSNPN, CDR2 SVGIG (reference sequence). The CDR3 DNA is TGTGCCTGGAGTGTACAACACTATGGCTACACCTTC. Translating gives CAWSVQHYGYTF.

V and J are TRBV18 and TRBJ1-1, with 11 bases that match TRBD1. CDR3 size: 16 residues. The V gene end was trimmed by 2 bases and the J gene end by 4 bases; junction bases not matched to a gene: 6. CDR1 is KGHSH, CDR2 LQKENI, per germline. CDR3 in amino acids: CASSPTGQGESTEAFF. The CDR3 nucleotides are TGTGCCAGCTCACCAACGGGACAGGGGGAGAGCACTGAAGCTTTCTTT.

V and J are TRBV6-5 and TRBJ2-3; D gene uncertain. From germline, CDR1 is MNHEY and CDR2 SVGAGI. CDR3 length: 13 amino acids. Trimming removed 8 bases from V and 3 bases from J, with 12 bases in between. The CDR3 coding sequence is TGTGCCAGCCGCGCACTCCTAACAGATACGCAGTATTTT. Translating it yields CASRALLTDTQYF.

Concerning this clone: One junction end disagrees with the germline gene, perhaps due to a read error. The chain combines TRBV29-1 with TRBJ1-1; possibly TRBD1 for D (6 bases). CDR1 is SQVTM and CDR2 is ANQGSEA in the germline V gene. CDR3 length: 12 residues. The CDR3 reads CRVGRGGTEAFF. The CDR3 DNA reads TGCCGCGTTGGGAGGGGGGGGACTGAAGCTTTCTTT.

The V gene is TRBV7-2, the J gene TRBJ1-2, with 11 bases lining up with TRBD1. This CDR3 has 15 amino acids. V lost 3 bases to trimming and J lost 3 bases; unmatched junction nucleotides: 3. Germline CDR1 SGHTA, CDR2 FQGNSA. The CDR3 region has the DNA TGTGCCAGCAGCTTGGGACAGGGGGTGTACTATGGCTACACCTTC. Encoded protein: CASSLGQGVYYGYTF.

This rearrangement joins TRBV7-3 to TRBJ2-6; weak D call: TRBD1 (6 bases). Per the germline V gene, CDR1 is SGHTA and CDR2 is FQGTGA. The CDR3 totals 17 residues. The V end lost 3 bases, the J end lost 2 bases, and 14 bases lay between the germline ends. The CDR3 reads CASSLATGTPGANVLTF. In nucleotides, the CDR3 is TGTGCCAGCAGCTTGGCTACCGGGACACCTGGGGCCAACGTCCTGACTTTC.

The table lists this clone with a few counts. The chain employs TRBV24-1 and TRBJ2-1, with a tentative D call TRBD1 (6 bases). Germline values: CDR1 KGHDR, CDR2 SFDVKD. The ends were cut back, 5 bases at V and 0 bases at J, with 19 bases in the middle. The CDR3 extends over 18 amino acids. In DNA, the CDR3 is TGTGCCACCAGTGCTCTCACAGGGTCCACTAACTCCTACAATGAGCAGTTCTTC. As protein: CATSALTGSTNSYNEQFF.

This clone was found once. CDR3 residues: CASSISRSQLFNQPQHF. In nucleotides, the CDR3 is TGTGCCAGTAGTATTTCTAGGAGCCAGCTCTTCAATCAGCCCCAGCATTTT. This chain joins TRBV19 and TRBJ1-5; D is undetermined. V was trimmed by 3 bases and J by 3 bases, leaving 18 bases between them. The germline V gene has CDR1 LNHDA and CDR2 SQIVND (reference sequence). The CDR3 runs 17 residues.

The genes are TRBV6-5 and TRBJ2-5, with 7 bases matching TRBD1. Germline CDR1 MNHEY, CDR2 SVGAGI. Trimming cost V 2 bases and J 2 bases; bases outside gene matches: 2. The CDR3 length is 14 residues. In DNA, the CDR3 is TGTGCCAGCAGTTACCTGGGACAGCAAGAGACCCAGTACTTC. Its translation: CASSYLGQQETQYF.

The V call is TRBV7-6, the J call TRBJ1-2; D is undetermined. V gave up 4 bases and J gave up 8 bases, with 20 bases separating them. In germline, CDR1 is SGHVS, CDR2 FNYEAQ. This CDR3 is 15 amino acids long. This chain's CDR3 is CASSSSAGSLRGYTF. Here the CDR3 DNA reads TGTGCCAGCAGCTCCAGCGCCGGGAGCCTTCGGGGCTACACCTTC.

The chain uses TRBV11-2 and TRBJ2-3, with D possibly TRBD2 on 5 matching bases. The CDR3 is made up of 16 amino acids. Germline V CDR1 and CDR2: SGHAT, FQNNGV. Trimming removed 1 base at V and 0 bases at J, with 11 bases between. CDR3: CASSLVLAVSTDTQYF. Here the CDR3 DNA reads TGTGCCAGCAGCTTAGTTCTAGCCGTAAGCACAGATACGCAGTATTTT. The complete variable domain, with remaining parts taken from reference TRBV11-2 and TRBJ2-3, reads EAGVAQSPRYKIIEKRQSVAFWCNPISGHATLYWYQQILGQGPKLLIQFQNNGVVDDSQLPKDRFSAERLKGVDSTLKIQPAKLEDSAVYLCASSLVLAVSTDTQYFGPGTRLTVL.